This T cell receptor (beta chain) was identified in a study of T cells expressing NK-cell markers. Study at large: Obtained from sorted CD3+CD56+NKG2C+, CD3+CD56+NKG2C- and CD3+CD56-NKG2C+ T cells were the TCR beta repertoires. HCMV serostatus: seven of eight sequenced donors positive, one negative.

The germline CDR1 and CDR2 sequences are KGHDR and SFDVKD. The CDR3 has 11 amino acids. No DNA is given; TCRdb re-called the 5' RACE reads and lists each CDR3 protein once. The sample's table shows roughly 450,000 distinct CDR3 sequences. Sequencing was performed on blood T cells: a sorted CD56 or NKG2C T cell subset, CD4+ or CD8+ T cells, or bulk PBMC T cells (not recorded which). The V gene is TRBV24-1, the J gene TRBJ2-1; no DNA is available, so the TRBD2 call from TCRdb remains unchecked. This TCR derives from a woman aged 45-59 years in good health. The CDR3 is CATSDSGIEFF.